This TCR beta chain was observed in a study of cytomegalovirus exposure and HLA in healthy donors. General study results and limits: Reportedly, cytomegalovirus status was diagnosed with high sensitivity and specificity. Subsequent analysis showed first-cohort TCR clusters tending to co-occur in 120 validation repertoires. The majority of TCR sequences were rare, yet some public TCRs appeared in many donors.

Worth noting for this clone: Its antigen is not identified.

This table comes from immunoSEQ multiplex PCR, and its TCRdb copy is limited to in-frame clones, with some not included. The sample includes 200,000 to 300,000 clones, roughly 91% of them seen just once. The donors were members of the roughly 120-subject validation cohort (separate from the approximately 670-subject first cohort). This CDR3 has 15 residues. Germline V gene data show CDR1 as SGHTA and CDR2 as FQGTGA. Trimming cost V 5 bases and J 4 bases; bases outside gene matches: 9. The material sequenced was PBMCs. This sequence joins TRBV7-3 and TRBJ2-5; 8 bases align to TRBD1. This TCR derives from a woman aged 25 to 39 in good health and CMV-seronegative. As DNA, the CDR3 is TGTGCCAGCAGCAGGCAGGGGGCCAGAGGAGAGACCCAGTACTTC. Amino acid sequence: CASSRQGARGETQYF.